Listed here is a single T cell receptor (beta chain). A case of COVID-19 had been met by exposed participants within 2 weeks before study entry. Produced via immunoSEQ multiplex PCR; TCRdb's table is partial and in-frame only. This sample has about 350,000 clones, with 88% found just once. J gave up 2 bases and V 8 bases, and 4 bases lay outside the gene matches. The CDR3 loop spans 13 amino acids. These data are taken from a study of blood T cell repertoires in COVID-19. The material sequenced was PBMCs or T cells enriched from blood (not recorded which). The receptor comes from a woman aged 25-40 years who had been exposed to COVID-19. V is TRBV12-3 or TRBV12-4 and J is TRBJ2-3; TRBD2 agrees at 7 bases. The CDR3 DNA reads TGTGCCAGCGGACGGGAGGCCACAGATACGCAGTATTTT. Residues: CASGREATDTQYF.